This T cell receptor beta chain originates from a study of blood T cells in healthy people across ages. A sample-barcoded 5' primer and a J-beta primer mix were used in a second PCR of about 7 to 11 cycles. TCRdb itself ran the 5' RACE reads through MiXCR, one entry per CDR3 protein. The table lists 800,000 to 1,300,000 distinct CDR3 sequences, roughly 24% of them singletons, with 0.65% to 0.75% in the top ten. Trimming pared 6 bases from V and 5 bases from J, leaving 10 bases between. The CDR3 runs 13 residues. This clonotype has just a few counts. The same specimen was also included in a second study, on T cells of mothers and their children.

The sequence was collected from a girl aged 2 to 10 in good health. V is TRBV12-3 or TRBV12-4 and J is TRBJ2-2, with no clear D. What was sequenced was blood. For the CDR3, the DNA is TGTGCCAGCAGCCCCGTGCGGACCGGGGAGCTGTTTTTT. Amino acids: CASSPVRTGELFF.